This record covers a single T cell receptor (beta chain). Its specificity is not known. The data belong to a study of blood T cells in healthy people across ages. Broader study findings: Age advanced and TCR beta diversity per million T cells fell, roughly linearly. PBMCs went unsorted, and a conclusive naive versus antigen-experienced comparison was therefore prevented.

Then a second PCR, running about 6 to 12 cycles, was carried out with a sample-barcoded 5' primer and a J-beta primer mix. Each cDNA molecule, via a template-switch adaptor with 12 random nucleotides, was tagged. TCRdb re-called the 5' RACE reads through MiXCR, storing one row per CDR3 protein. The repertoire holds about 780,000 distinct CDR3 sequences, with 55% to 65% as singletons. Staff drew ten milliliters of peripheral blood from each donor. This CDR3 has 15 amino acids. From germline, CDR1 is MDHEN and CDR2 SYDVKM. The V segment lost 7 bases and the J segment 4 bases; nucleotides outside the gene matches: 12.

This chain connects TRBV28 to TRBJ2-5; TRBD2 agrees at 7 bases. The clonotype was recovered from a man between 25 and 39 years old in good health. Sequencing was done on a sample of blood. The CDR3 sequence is CASTERSGVGETQYF. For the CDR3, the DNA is TGTGCCAGCACTGAAAGGAGCGGGGTAGGAGAGACCCAGTACTTC.